These T cell receptor beta chains were read from a single sample in a study of T cell repertoires in cytomegalovirus infection. TCRdb passed the reads through MiXCR, listing each CDR3 protein once. The table has roughly 600,000 distinct CDR3 sequences, 24% seen once; the top ten hold 8%. The sample taken for sequencing was CD8+ T cells from PBMCs. The receptors were gathered from a human donor in good health (CMV status not recorded). Some clones in this sample may be carry-over from other donors' samples. Each CDR3 is given with its conserved first and last residue. D genes are given only for firm matches. Only part of the rows carry a size: once, few, many, or a class if the clone is expanded.

j_call	d_call	clone_size	v_call	cdr3_nt	cdr3_aa
TRBJ2-3	NA	few	TRBV7-9	TGTGCCAGCAGTCCCCTCCCCCGGCGAGATACGCAGTATTTT	CASSPLPRRDTQYF
TRBJ2-1	TRBD2	NA	TRBV11-2	TGTGCCAGCAGCGGGCTAGCGGGGGGTCGATACAATGAGCAGTTCTTC	CASSGLAGGRYNEQFF
TRBJ2-1	NA	few	TRBV25-1	TGTGCCAGCAGTGAATATTTCAGGGATAGATCCTACAATGAGCAGTTCTTC	CASSEYFRDRSYNEQFF
TRBJ2-4	NA	NA	TRBV2	TGTGCCAGCAGCGGGACACGGAGTCACATTCAGTACTTC	CASSGTRSHIQYF
TRBJ2-1	NA	many	TRBV29-1	TGCAGCGTTCCTGACAGTCGCTCCTACAATGAGCAGTTCTTC	CSVPDSRSYNEQFF
TRBJ2-3	TRBD1	NA	TRBV20-1	TGCAGTGCCCCGGACAGGAGCACAGATACGCAGTATTTT	CSAPDRSTDTQYF
TRBJ2-5	NA	NA	TRBV20-1	TGCAGTGCTAGAGATCCGGAGTTCCCGTTGGCCCAGTACTTC	CSARDPEFPLAQYF
TRBJ2-1	NA	few	TRBV29-1	TGCAGCGTTGGATTGACAGAGTACAATGAGCAGTTCTTC	CSVGLTEYNEQFF
TRBJ1-5	NA	NA	TRBV15	TGTGCCACCAGCAGAGCAATAGATCCGGGAGAGCATCAGCCCCAGCATTTT	CATSRAIDPGEHQPQHF
TRBJ2-7	TRBD2	NA	TRBV29-1	TGCAGCGGCAGCGGGGGCAAGACCTACGAGCAGTACTTC	CSGSGGKTYEQYF
TRBJ2-5	NA	few	TRBV28	TGTGCCAGCAGGCTGGGACTTGGGGAGACCCAGTACTTC	CASRLGLGETQYF
TRBJ1-2	TRBD1	few	TRBV18	TGTGCCAGCTCACTTGCAGGGGGAGATAAGGATGGCTACACCTTC	CASSLAGGDKDGYTF
TRBJ2-5	TRBD2	many	TRBV7-9	TGTGCCAGCAGTCTTGGACTAGCGGGGGGTATCCAAGAGACCCAGTACTTC	CASSLGLAGGIQETQYF
TRBJ2-1	NA	many	TRBV7-9	TGTGCCAGCAGCCTACAACAGGGTATCTACAATGAGCAGTTCTTC	CASSLQQGIYNEQFF
TRBJ1-4	NA	few	TRBV14	TGTGCCAGCAGCCACCCACAGGGAGAAAAACTGTTTTTT	CASSHPQGEKLFF
TRBJ1-6	NA	many	TRBV7-2	TGTGCCAGCAGCTCCGTAGGCGCGGGGGAGGTCCACTTT	CASSSVGAGEVHF
TRBJ2-1	TRBD2	many	TRBV7-2	TGTGCCAGCAGCGCCCGGACTAGCGGGGTAAGCTCCTACAATGAGCAGTTCTTC	CASSARTSGVSSYNEQFF
TRBJ1-1	NA	many	TRBV6-6	TGTGCCAGCAGTTACTCGATAGGAAAAGGGGCTTTCTTT	CASSYSIGKGAFF
TRBJ2-7	NA	NA	TRBV27	TGTGCCAGCAGTTTACCGAACCAGGGCGAGCAGTACTTC	CASSLPNQGEQYF
TRBJ2-2	NA	NA	TRBV6-6	TGTGCCAGCAGGTCCCCGGCCGGGGAGCTGTTTTTT	CASRSPAGELFF
TRBJ1-1	NA	few	TRBV7-9	TGTGCCAGCAGCTCAGGGGCTGATCCTGAAGCTTTCTTT	CASSSGADPEAFF
TRBJ2-7	TRBD2	NA	TRBV19	TGTGCCAGTAGTATCCTGGGGGGACTAAACCCCTCCTACGAGCAGTACTTC	CASSILGGLNPSYEQYF
TRBJ1-5	TRBD1	many	TRBV7-9	TGTGCCAGCAGCCCCGGTAGGACAGGCGTTAATCAGCCCCAGCATTTT	CASSPGRTGVNQPQHF